These 13 T cell receptor beta chains share one sample of origin, sequenced in a study of blood T cell repertoires in COVID-19. Some clones are missing from TCRdb's copy, which holds only in-frame ones; the method was immunoSEQ multiplex PCR. The sample consists of tens of thousands of clones, 92% of them appearing once. Sequencing was carried out using peripheral blood. These receptors were obtained from a man in his fifties with active COVID-19.

The gene calls are TRBV4-1 and TRBJ2-5; 7 bases align to TRBD1. The length of the CDR3 is 16 residues. Germline lookup yields CDR1 MGHRA and CDR2 YSYEKL. With 5 bases clipped from V and 2 bases from J, the junction kept 11 bases outside the gene matches. CDR3 bases: TGCGCCAGCAGCTTAACCGGGACAGTGATACAAGAGACCCAGTACTTC. Amino acids: CASSLTGTVIQETQYF.

V is TRBV28 and J is TRBJ2-2; weak D call: TRBD1 (6 bases). The germline V gene has CDR1 MDHEN and CDR2 SYDVKM. The V gene lost 8 bases and the J gene lost 6 bases, with 13 bases spanning the gap. This CDR3 comprises 13 residues. The CDR3 sequence: CASQQGSAGELFF. The CDR3 nucleotides read TGTGCCAGCCAACAGGGTAGCGCCGGGGAGCTGTTTTTT. The complete variable domain, with remaining parts taken from reference TRBV28 and TRBJ2-2, reads DVKVTQSSRYLVKRTGEKVFLECVQDMDHENMFWYRQDPGLGLRLIYFSYDVKMKEKGDIPEGYSVSREKKERFSLILESASTNQTSMYLCASQQGSAGELFFGEGSRLTVL.

This rearrangement joins TRBV4-1 to TRBJ2-3; 9 bases fit TRBD2. Germline CDR1 MGHRA, CDR2 YSYEKL. V lost 4 bases to trimming and J lost 4 bases; unmatched junction nucleotides: 3. The length of the CDR3 is 14 residues. Here the CDR3 reads CASSPKRGADTQYF. CDR3 DNA: TGCGCCAGCAGCCCAAAGCGGGGGGCAGATACGCAGTATTTT.

The chain recombines TRBV19 with TRBJ2-7; 7 nucleotides agree with TRBD1. The CDR3 consists of 12 residues. V trimming: 9 bases; J trimming: 4 bases; junction bases outside the gene matches: 6. The V gene's germline CDR1 is LNHDA and CDR2 SQIVND (reference sequence). The CDR3 region is CASTGVLYEQYF. Written as DNA, the CDR3 is TGTGCCAGCACAGGGGTCCTTTACGAGCAGTACTTC.

The chain combines TRBV5-6 with TRBJ2-1; tentatively, D is TRBD1 (5 bases). CDR3 length: 15 residues. V shed 4 bases and J shed 9 bases, with 20 bases lying between them. In germline, CDR1 is SGHDT, CDR2 YYEEEE. The CDR3 DNA is TGTGCCAGCAGCAGCGACCTTGCCGCTCAGGGTGAGCAGTTCTTC. Translated, it gives CASSSDLAAQGEQFF.

The chain combines TRBV7-6 with TRBJ2-7, with TRBD1 matching 11 bases. The germline V gene encodes CDR1 SGHVS and CDR2 FNYEAQ. The CDR3 covers 15 residues. J lost 7 bases, V lost 1 base, and 6 bases had no gene match. The CDR3 sequence: CASSLVRTGGAEQYF. The CDR3 nucleotides are TGTGCCAGCAGCTTAGTTCGGACAGGGGGCGCAGAGCAGTACTTC.

The genes are TRBV20-1 and TRBJ1-1, with D unclear. The germline V gene encodes CDR1 DFQATT and CDR2 SNEGSKA (reference sequence). Between the trimmed V and J ends, which lost 6 bases and 3 bases, there was a span of 8 bases. The CDR3 is made up of 11 amino acids. The CDR3 DNA is TGCAGTGCCTCTAGGTACACTGAAGCTTTCTTT. Translation gives CSASRYTEAFF.

The chain has TRBV2 and TRBJ2-5; TRBD2 matches at 8 bases. Per the germline V gene, CDR1 is SNHLY and CDR2 is FYNNEI. CDR3 length equals 13 residues. With V trimmed by 10 bases and J by 2 bases, 6 bases remained unmatched. The CDR3 sequence: CATRAGEQETQYF. DNA of the CDR3: TGTGCCACCCGAGCGGGGGAGCAAGAGACCCAGTACTTC.

This chain's CDR3 is CASSPRQNYYGYTF. CDR3 DNA: TGTGCCAGCAGTCCGCGACAGAATTACTATGGCTACACCTTC. The chain has TRBV28 and TRBJ1-2; possible D gene TRBD1, 5 bases. V was trimmed by 5 bases and J by 3 bases, leaving 13 bases between them. This CDR3 is built from 14 residues. The germline CDR1 and CDR2 sequences are MDHEN and SYDVKM.

This clone was counted once. The rearrangement links TRBV5-4 to TRBJ1-5; possibly TRBD1 for D (6 bases). Trimming took off 5 bases at V and 7 bases at J, with 13 bases between the two ends. Germline V lookup: CDR1 SGHNT, CDR2 YYREEE (reference sequence). CDR3 length: 13 residues. The CDR3 bases are TGTGCCAGCAGTTCCAACAGGGAACAGCCCCAGCATTTT. It is translated as CASSSNREQPQHF. Full variable domain (remainder filled in from reference TRBV5-4 and TRBJ1-5): ETGVTQSPTHLIKTRGQQVTLRCSSQSGHNTVSWYQQALGQGPQFIFQYYREEENGRGNFPPRFSGLQFPNYSSELNVNALELDDSALYLCASSSNREQPQHFGDGTRLSIL.

The chain couples TRBV6-5 to TRBJ2-5; 9 positions match TRBD2. CDR1 is MNHEY, CDR2 SVGAGI, per germline. With V trimmed by 7 bases and J by 13 bases, 7 bases remained unmatched. This CDR3 region has 11 residues. CDR3 sequence reads: CASNGGRASYF. As DNA, the CDR3 is TGTGCCAGCAACGGCGGGAGGGCCTCGTACTTC.

This rearrangement joins TRBV3-1 (or the pseudogene TRBV3-2) to TRBJ1-3, with D unclear. Deletions cut 1 base from V and 0 bases from J, with 7 bases between. Germline V gene sequence: CDR1 LGHDT, CDR2 YNNKEL (reference sequence). The CDR3 consists of 15 residues. Here the CDR3 DNA reads TGTGCCAGCAGCCAAGGTTCATTCTCTGGAAACACCATATATTTT. Its translation is CASSQGSFSGNTIYF.

The rearrangement links TRBV10-3 to TRBJ1-5; TRBD1 matches at 7 bases. Germline CDR1 is ENHRY and CDR2 is SYGVKD. CDR3 length: 16 residues. The J segment lost 2 bases and the V segment lost 8 bases, leaving 12 bases of the junction unmatched. DNA for the CDR3: TGTGCCATCTCACAGGACAGGTTGAGGGGCAATCAGCCCCAGCATTTT. It is translated as CAISQDRLRGNQPQHF.